This T cell receptor (beta chain) was documented in a study of human T cells and chemical hapten exposure. The V gene's germline CDR1 is DFQATT and CDR2 SNEGSKA (reference sequence). CDR3 length: 16 amino acids. The germline V and J ends were trimmed by 7 bases and 0 bases, with 20 bases remaining between them. Time point here: patch test 1, 2 weeks after DPC sensitization. This sample's treatment: therapeutic diphenylcyclopropenone sensitization with weekly scalp DPC. Sample donors consisted of patients with alopecia, aged 18 to 70 years, who were suitable for DPC. TCRdb processed the RACE reads anew with MiXCR; each CDR3 protein has one entry. The sample has some 190,000 distinct CDR3 sequences, more than 20% seen once.

The material was whole blood, obtained in connection with sensitization to the hapten diphenylcyclopropenone (DPC). This rearrangement joins TRBV20-1 to TRBJ2-3, with D perhaps given as TRBD1 or TRBD2 (5 bases each). This clonotype was sampled from a woman in her forties or fifties with alopecia areata. Some clones in this sample may be carry-over from other donors' samples. CDR3 in DNA: TGCAGTGTTCGAAGGCCGGGGCAGCGGAGCACAGATACGCAGTATTTT. Encoded protein: CSVRRPGQRSTDTQYF.